A few counts support the clone carrying this TCR beta chain. The CDR3 has 13 amino acids. Germline V gene lookup returns CDR1 LGHNT and CDR2 FRNRAP. Trimming stripped 2 bases from V and 9 bases from J, with 11 bases between. These data are taken from a study of T cell repertoires in cytomegalovirus infection. Each CDR3 protein is one row after TCRdb ran MiXCR on the reads. The sample carries around 630,000 distinct CDR3 sequences, approximately 24% recorded once. The sequence was obtained from a human donor in good health (CMV status not recorded). Some clones in this sample may be carry-over from other donors' samples. V usage is TRBV12-5 and J usage is TRBJ2-1, with D perhaps TRBD1 (6 bases). The sequenced material came from CD8+ T cells from PBMCs. CDR3 coding DNA: TGTGCTAGTGGTTTGCAGGGGAAGGGTGAGCAGTTCTTC. It codes for CASGLQGKGEQFF.